Following are 23 T cell receptor beta chains from one sample sequenced in a study of cytomegalovirus exposure and HLA in healthy donors. The PCR made use of 60 Vbeta and 13 Jbeta primers. Method: immunoSEQ multiplex PCR; TCRdb's copy keeps in-frame clones and lacks some. The sample has approximately 100,000 clones; around 80% are singletons. The specimen was PBMCs. Receptors were obtained from a male donor in good health and CMV-seropositive.

This chain links TRBV29-1 with TRBJ1-1, with D unresolved. The CDR3 is 15 residues long. Germline values: CDR1 SQVTM, CDR2 ANQGSEA. Trimming left V 7 bases short and J 1 base short, with 19 bases between. The CDR3 sequence: CSAGVDPGGNTEAFF. The CDR3 coding sequence is TGCAGCGCCGGTGTTGACCCCGGAGGGAACACTGAAGCTTTCTTT.

This clone occurred once. The gene calls are TRBV9 and TRBJ1-1; TRBD1 matches at 8 bases. Looked up from germline, CDR1 is SGDLS and CDR2 is YYNGEE. V lost 3 bases and J lost 1; bases outside the gene matches: 5. The CDR3 has 15 amino acids. Written as DNA, the CDR3 is TGTGCCAGCAGCGATGCACAGGGGGGGAACACTGAAGCTTTCTTT. Translation: CASSDAQGGNTEAFF.

The chain combines TRBV7-9 with TRBJ1-6; TRBD1 is a possible D gene (5 bases). CDR3 length: 15 amino acids. Germline values: CDR1 SEHNR, CDR2 FQNEAQ (reference sequence). With 1 base removed from V and 5 bases from J, the gap between germline ends came to 9 bases. The CDR3 loop is CASSLGVGDNSPLHF. The DNA of the CDR3 is TGTGCCAGCAGCTTAGGGGTAGGGGATAATTCACCCCTCCACTTT. Full variable domain (missing parts from reference TRBV7-9 and TRBJ1-6): DTGVSQNPRHKITKRGQNVTFRCDPISEHNRLYWYRQTLGQGPEFLTYFQNEAQLEKSRLLSDRFSAERPKGSFSTLEIQRTEQGDSAMYLCASSLGVGDNSPLHFGNGTRLTVT.

The rearrangement links TRBV4-2 to TRBJ1-6, with no clear D. Trimming cost V 1 base and J 0 bases, with 28 bases left between them. Looked up from germline, CDR1 is LGHNA and CDR2 is YNFKEQ. The length of the CDR3 is 23 residues. As DNA, the CDR3 is TGTGCCAGCAGCCAAGCCATTTCGCCTGTCGACGCTTCATCTAGCTCCTATAATTCACCCCTCCACTTT. This gives the protein CASSQAISPVDASSSSYNSPLHF.

The genes are TRBV7-2 and TRBJ2-4; possibly TRBD1 for D (5 bases). CDR1 is SGHTA and CDR2 is FQGNSA in the germline V gene. There are 14 residues in the CDR3. Trimming removed 4 bases at V and 0 bases at J, with 7 bases between. CDR3 coding DNA: TGTGCCAGCAGCTGGCAGGGAGCCAAAAACATTCAGTACTTC. This sequence encodes CASSWQGAKNIQYF.

For this clone: The germline gene is not matched at one end of the junction; a read error may be the cause. The chain recombines TRBV4-1 with TRBJ1-2; 12 bases agree with TRBD1. This CDR3 contains 15 residues. Germline V gene sequence: CDR1 MGHRA, CDR2 YSYEKL. CDR3 sequence reads: CASSQGQGANYSYTF. CDR3 DNA sequence: TGCGCCAGCAGCCAGGGACAGGGGGCTAACTATAGCTACACCTTC.

The CDR3, as DNA: TGTGCCAGCAGTCCCAGCGGGGGCTACAATGAGCAGTTCTTC. As protein: CASSPSGGYNEQFF. The rearrangement joins TRBV6-4 to TRBJ2-1, with TRBD2 matching 8 bases. Germline trimming cut 5 bases from V and 3 bases from J; bases unmatched to any gene: 3. This CDR3 has 14 residues. CDR1 is MRHNA and CDR2 is SNTAGT in the germline V gene.

V gene TRBV6-1 combines with J gene TRBJ1-4, with 8 bases aligning to TRBD1. Germline assignment: CDR1 MNHNS and CDR2 SASEGT. With V trimmed by 6 bases and J by 8 bases, 8 bases remained unmatched. The CDR3 is 14 residues long. The CDR3 nucleotides read TGTGCCAGCAGACATGGACAGGGTGGGGAAAAACTGTTTTTT. It translates to CASRHGQGGEKLFF.

Remarks on this clone: The same CDR3 arises from other DNA sequences in this sample as well. The chain links TRBV29-1 to TRBJ1-5; maybe TRBD1 (5 bases). V was trimmed by 4 bases and J by 5 bases, leaving 9 bases between them. Germline CDR1 and CDR2: SQVTM and ANQGSEA. The CDR3 is 12 amino acids. The CDR3 here is CSVGGGDQPQHF. The CDR3 nucleotides are TGCAGCGTTGGTGGGGGGGATCAGCCCCAGCATTTT.

The genes are TRBV4-3 and TRBJ2-1; 9 bases map to TRBD1. Germline V lookup: CDR1 LGHNA, CDR2 YSLEER. V dropped 0 bases and J dropped 7; count of bases not matched to a gene: 7. The CDR3 length is 16 residues. The CDR3 sequence: CASSQDFGTGSNEQFF. The CDR3 region has the DNA TGCGCCAGCAGCCAAGATTTTGGGACAGGGTCAAATGAGCAGTTCTTC.

This chain links TRBV13 with TRBJ2-1; unclear D gene. There are 16 residues in the CDR3. Germline V gene lookup returns CDR1 PRHDT and CDR2 FYEKMQ (reference sequence). V lost 5 bases to trimming and J lost 6 bases, with 20 bases between them. CDR3 sequence reads: CASSVYAMVAGNEQFF. The CDR3 DNA follows: TGTGCCAGCAGCGTATACGCGATGGTAGCTGGCAATGAGCAGTTCTTC.

The chain is built from TRBV19 and TRBJ1-5; 9 bases agree with TRBD1. The CDR3 is 14 residues long. With 5 bases clipped from V and 5 bases from J, the junction kept 4 bases outside the gene matches. Germline V lookup: CDR1 LNHDA, CDR2 SQIVND (reference sequence). The CDR3 DNA reads TGTGCCAGTAGTGCCGGACAGGGGTATCAGCCCCAGCATTTT. Its translation is CASSAGQGYQPQHF.

The chain employs TRBV6-5 and TRBJ2-7; 9 bases line up with TRBD1. Germline trimming cut 3 bases from V and 5 bases from J; bases unmatched to any gene: 5. The CDR3 runs to 14 residues. In germline, CDR1 is MNHEY, CDR2 SVGAGI. The CDR3 nucleotides read TGTGCCAGCAGTTATAGGGACAGGGCCCACGAGCAGTACTTC. Translating gives CASSYRDRAHEQYF.

V is TRBV7-9 and J is TRBJ2-1; TRBD2 agrees at 9 bases. Germline lookup yields CDR1 SEHNR and CDR2 FQNEAQ (reference sequence). V lost 2 bases, J lost 2 bases, and 1 base stayed unmatched. The CDR3 has 15 residues. CDR3 DNA sequence: TGTGCCAGCAGCTTACAGCGGGGGGCCTACAATGAGCAGTTCTTC. Its translation is CASSLQRGAYNEQFF.

The V and J genes are TRBV7-6 and TRBJ2-7; 7 nucleotides line up with TRBD1. After removal of 0 bases from V and 7 bases from J, the junction contained 3 bases not matched to a gene. The length of the CDR3 is 13 residues. CDR1 and CDR2 from the germline V gene are SGHVS and FNYEAQ. The CDR3 nucleotides read TGTGCCAGCAGCTTAGCCTTACAGGGGGAGCAGTACTTC. Residues: CASSLALQGEQYF.

The chain combines TRBV14 with TRBJ2-1, with D perhaps matching TRBD2 (5 bases). V was pared by 6 bases and J by 0 bases, with 9 bases between. This CDR3 has 14 amino acids. The germline CDR1 and CDR2 sequences are SGHDN and FVKESK. The chain's CDR3 is CASSSGSSYNEQFF. The CDR3 bases are TGTGCCAGCAGTTCGGGGAGCTCCTACAATGAGCAGTTCTTC.

The CDR3 bases are TGTGCCAGCAGTCCGGGAGGGGAGAGGCAAGAGACCCAGTACTTC. Translation: CASSPGGERQETQYF. V is TRBV2 and J is TRBJ2-5, with 8 bases aligning to TRBD2. V gave up 5 bases and J gave up 2 bases; unmatched junction bases: 7. This CDR3 region has 15 residues. From germline, CDR1 is SNHLY and CDR2 FYNNEI.

This chain uses TRBV29-1 with TRBJ2-3; D unresolved. The CDR3 runs 9 residues. Trimming took off 8 bases at V and 6 bases at J, with 6 bases between the two ends. The germline CDR1 and CDR2 sequences are SQVTM and ANQGSEA. The CDR3 DNA sequence: TGCAGCTCTCCTGATACGCAGTATTTT. Its translation is CSSPDTQYF.

The chain is built from TRBV11-2 and TRBJ1-4, with 12 bases aligning to TRBD1. CDR3 length equals 14 residues. The trim removed 4 bases at V and 10 bases at J, leaving 4 bases unmatched. Germline-derived CDR1 and CDR2 are SGHAT and FQNNGV. The CDR3 region has the DNA TGTGCCAGCAGCTGGGGACAGGGGGCGGGAAAACTGTTTTTT. Its translation is CASSWGQGAGKLFF.

This sequence joins TRBV19 and TRBJ2-7; 7 nucleotides align to TRBD1. Germline trimming cut 3 bases from V and 3 bases from J; bases unmatched to any gene: 11. The CDR3 covers 16 residues. CDR1 is LNHDA, CDR2 SQIVND, per germline (reference sequence). The chain's CDR3 is CASSIHRGQPHYEQYF. Written as DNA, the CDR3 is TGTGCCAGTAGTATCCACAGGGGACAACCACACTACGAGCAGTACTTC. Filled out from reference TRBV19 and TRBJ2-7, the complete variable domain reads DGGITQSPKYLFRKEGQNVTLSCEQNLNHDAMYWYRQDPGQGLRLIYYSQIVNDFQKGDIAEGYSVSREKKESFPLTVTSAQKNPTAFYLCASSIHRGQPHYEQYFGPGTRLTVT.

This clone has more than one count but fewer than ten. This chain joins TRBV7-9 and TRBJ2-7; 8 bases are a match to TRBD2. The J segment lost 7 bases and the V segment lost 4 bases, leaving 15 bases of the junction unmatched. This CDR3 region has 16 residues. Germline V gives CDR1 SEHNR, CDR2 FQNEAQ (reference sequence). The CDR3 nucleotides are TGTGCCAGCAGCTCTACCGCGCTTGGACTAGCTGATGAGCAGTACTTC. Its protein product is CASSSTALGLADEQYF.

The chain combines TRBV6-1 with TRBJ2-7, with D tentatively TRBD1 (6 bases). V lost 6 bases, J lost 4 bases, and 19 bases lay in between. This CDR3 contains 15 residues. CDR1 is MNHNS, CDR2 SASEGT, per germline. CDR3 sequence reads: CASRARDTYQYEQYF. The CDR3 nucleotides read TGTGCCAGCAGGGCCCGGGACACATACCAATACGAGCAGTACTTC.

This clone was seen only once. A read error may produce the germline difference seen at one junction end. The chain employs TRBV7-7 and TRBJ2-1; perhaps TRBD2 as D (5 bases). The CDR3 is 14 residues long. CDR1 and CDR2 from the germline V gene are SSHAT and FNYEAQ (reference sequence). This CDR3 reads CASSLANSRHEQFF. In DNA form, the CDR3 reads TGTGCTAGCAGCTTAGCGAACTCCAGGCATGAGCAGTTCTTC.